This TCR beta chain emerged from a study of T cells in Graves' hyperthyroidism and ophthalmopathy. General study results and limits: Most clonotypes expanded in thyroid above 0.001 were likewise present in blood.

This CDR3 has 14 amino acids. The V gene's germline CDR1 is MNHEY and CDR2 SVGEGT. V dropped 5 bases and J dropped 5; count of bases not matched to a gene: 9. Each person with ophthalmopathy scored at least 3 on the Clinical Activity Score, reached NOSPECS grade 4 or higher, and had been ill under 3 months. Concerning this clonotype itself: Its matching antigen is unknown. With a much larger clone just one base away, this may be a read error.

RNA transcripts were the template for amplifying TCR beta CDR3 regions. First-round RT-PCR with HTBI primers amplified the TCR CDR3 region. A single record per CDR3 protein comes from TCRdb applying MiXCR to the multiplex PCR reads. The sample has under 600,000 distinct CDR3 sequences; approximately 15% are singletons. This clonotype was sampled from a woman aged 40-49 years with Graves' ophthalmopathy. This sequence joins TRBV6-2 or TRBV6-3 and TRBJ2-7; TRBD1 matches 7 bases. Sequencing used blood. The CDR3 nucleotides are TGTGCCAGCAGTGACGGAGACAGGGTCCACGAGCAGTACTTC. Its protein product is CASSDGDRVHEQYF.